Listed here are 20 T cell receptor beta chains from one sample, sequenced in a study of T-cell memory formation after mild COVID-19. From the 5' RACE reads, TCRdb called clonotypes with MiXCR, one entry per CDR3 protein. The top ten clones hold 20% to 25% of a sample with about 400,000 distinct CDR3 sequences, approximately 18% of them seen once. The specimen was PBMCs or a T cell subset sorted from them (not recorded which). Receptor source: a man aged 18 to 29 who had mild COVID-19 (a few samples of this study predate the infection). Cell type and time point are not known.

This clonotype came up a few times. This chain links TRBV7-6 with TRBJ1-5; D is possibly TRBD1 (6 bases). V gave up 5 bases and J gave up 1 base, with 9 bases separating them. CDR1 and CDR2 (germline): SGHVS, FNYEAQ. The CDR3 is 14 residues long. The CDR3 reads CASSRGQSNQPQHF. The DNA of the CDR3 is TGTGCCAGCAGCCGCGGACAGAGCAATCAGCCCCAGCATTTT.

This clonotype was detected only a few times. This rearrangement joins TRBV5-1 to TRBJ2-7; possibly TRBD2 for D (6 bases). Germline V gives CDR1 SGHRS, CDR2 YFSETQ. The CDR3 is made up of 15 amino acids. Trimming removed 4 bases from V and 3 bases from J, with 17 bases in between. CDR3 amino acids: CASSGPGGTLYEQYF. For the CDR3, the DNA is TGCGCCAGCAGCGGGCCCGGCGGGACTCTCTACGAGCAGTACTTC. Variable domain in full (rest from reference TRBV5-1 and TRBJ2-7): KAGVTQTPRYLIKTRGQQVTLSCSPISGHRSVSWYQQTPGQGLQFLFEYFSETQRNKGNFPGRFSGRQFSNSRSEMNVSTLELGDSALYLCASSGPGGTLYEQYFGPGTRLTVT.

This clonotype was observed a few times. V usage is TRBV5-1 and J usage is TRBJ2-2, with 7 bases fitting TRBD1. V lost 1 base and J lost 2; bases outside the gene matches: 5. In germline, CDR1 is SGHRS, CDR2 YFSETQ. The CDR3 runs 16 residues. CDR3 region: CASSLLGGFNTGELFF. The CDR3 region has the DNA TGCGCCAGCAGCTTGTTAGGGGGCTTCAACACCGGGGAGCTGTTTTTT.

The rearrangement links TRBV7-9 to TRBJ1-1, with 8 bases aligning to TRBD1. This CDR3 is built from 14 residues. V gave up 6 bases and J gave up 3 bases; unmatched junction bases: 6. Germline CDR1 SEHNR, CDR2 FQNEAQ (reference sequence). The CDR3 DNA reads as TGTGCCAGCAGACCGGACAGGGTCTACACTGAAGCTTTCTTT. It codes for CASRPDRVYTEAFF.

This chain connects TRBV7-2 to TRBJ2-5; possible D gene TRBD1, 5 bases. Germline lookup yields CDR1 SGHTA and CDR2 FQGNSA. Trimming cost V 2 bases and J 3 bases, with 10 bases left between them. CDR3 size: 14 residues. The CDR3, as DNA: TGTGCCAGCAGCTTATGGGGCCTGGAAGAGACCCAGTACTTC. It encodes CASSLWGLEETQYF.

V usage is TRBV5-6 and J usage is TRBJ1-1, with 8 bases fitting TRBD1. The germline gives CDR1 SGHDT, CDR2 YYEEEE. The J segment lost 1 base and the V segment lost 4 bases, leaving 9 bases of the junction unmatched. The CDR3 spans 16 residues. The CDR3 reads CASSLRTGIWNTEAFF. The DNA of the CDR3 is TGTGCCAGCAGCCTACGGACAGGGATTTGGAACACTGAAGCTTTCTTT.

The rearrangement joins TRBV11-2 to TRBJ2-1, with D perhaps TRBD1 (6 bases). Trimming took off 4 bases at V and 3 bases at J, with 10 bases between the two ends. Germline lookup yields CDR1 SGHAT and CDR2 FQNNGV. This CDR3 comprises 14 residues. The CDR3 loop reads CASSSGQNYNEQFF. The CDR3 DNA reads as TGTGCCAGCAGCTCAGGACAGAACTACAATGAGCAGTTCTTC.

The chain couples TRBV5-1 to TRBJ2-4, with no clear D. The CDR3 covers 16 residues. Trimming removed 4 bases from V and 0 bases from J, with 14 bases in between. CDR1 is SGHRS, CDR2 YFSETQ, per germline. Here the CDR3 DNA reads TGCGCCAGCAGCCCTTCGACGACATTAGCCAAAAACATTCAGTACTTC. The encoded protein is CASSPSTTLAKNIQYF.

The gene calls are TRBV20-1 and TRBJ2-6, with TRBD1 as a possible D gene (6 bases). V lost 3 bases to trimming and J lost 1 base, with 7 bases between them. Germline CDR1 is DFQATT and CDR2 is SNEGSKA (reference sequence). This CDR3 has 14 residues. The CDR3, as DNA: TGCAGTGCTAGTGACAGGTCTGGGGCCAACGTCCTGACTTTC. Protein: CSASDRSGANVLTF.

The J gene is TRBJ2-7, the V gene TRBV12-3 or TRBV12-4; 8 bases map to TRBD1. V lost 3 bases, J lost 3 bases, and 7 bases stayed unmatched. This CDR3 is built from 15 residues. In DNA form, the CDR3 reads TGTGCCAGCAGTTTTATGGGACAGGCGATCTACGAGCAGTACTTC. Translated, it gives CASSFMGQAIYEQYF.

The chain uses TRBV27 and TRBJ1-2; 9 bases align to TRBD1. Germline trimming cut 6 bases from V and 5 bases from J; bases unmatched to any gene: 10. In germline, CDR1 is MNHEY, CDR2 SMNVEV (reference sequence). The CDR3 consists of 15 residues. CDR3 amino acids: CASRLHPGQGYGYTF. Written as DNA, the CDR3 is TGTGCCAGCAGACTACACCCGGGACAGGGTTATGGCTACACCTTC.

This clonotype came up a few times. The chain recombines TRBV6-2 or TRBV6-3 with TRBJ2-3; TRBD1 is a possible D gene (5 bases). Germline V CDR1 and CDR2: MNHEY, SVGEGT. CDR3 length: 13 residues. V was pared by 6 bases and J by 4 bases, with 11 bases between. The CDR3: CASRPGIADTQYF. The CDR3 DNA follows: TGTGCCAGCAGGCCAGGGATCGCAGATACGCAGTATTTT.

The gene calls are TRBV5-5 and TRBJ1-5, with no clear D. V gave up 5 bases and J gave up 3 bases, with 12 bases separating them. CDR1 is SGHKS and CDR2 is YYEKEE in the germline V gene (reference sequence). The CDR3 is made up of 14 amino acids. The CDR3 DNA sequence: TGTGCCAGCAGTCCCGTTTCCTTCAATCAGCCCCAGCATTTT. It encodes CASSPVSFNQPQHF.

This chain links TRBV5-1 with TRBJ2-3; the D gene is possibly TRBD1 (6 bases). Germline V gene data show CDR1 as SGHRS and CDR2 as YFSETQ. The V gene lost 5 bases and the J gene lost 2 bases, with 12 bases spanning the gap. The CDR3 loop spans 14 amino acids. The CDR3: CASRQGGDTDTQYF. CDR3 coding DNA: TGCGCCAGCAGACAGGGTGGGGACACAGATACGCAGTATTTT.

Many counts were recorded for this clonotype. The rearrangement joins TRBV5-1 to TRBJ2-7; 7 positions match TRBD2. CDR3 length: 14 residues. With 1 base clipped from V and 5 bases from J, the junction kept 6 bases outside the gene matches. Germline V CDR1 and CDR2: SGHRS, YFSETQ. The CDR3 DNA is TGCGCCAGCAGCTTGCAAAGCGGGGAGGACGAGCAGTACTTC. Translating gives CASSLQSGEDEQYF.

The CDR3 nucleotides read TGTGCCAGCAAGCAACTAGCGGGGCTTAAAACCGGGGAGCTGTTTTTT. Residues: CASKQLAGLKTGELFF. J is TRBJ2-2 and V is TRBV2, with 10 bases fitting TRBD2. This CDR3 comprises 16 residues. Germline V gene data show CDR1 as SNHLY and CDR2 as FYNNEI. V was clipped by 7 bases and J by 5 bases; unmatched bases: 10.

This sequence joins TRBV12-3 or TRBV12-4 and TRBJ2-2; D not resolved. The CDR3 is 13 residues long. Between the trimmed V and J ends, which lost 4 bases and 7 bases, there was a span of 10 bases. The CDR3 coding sequence is TGTGCCAGCAGTTGGATCACTGACGGGGAGCTGTTTTTT. It is translated as CASSWITDGELFF.

The table lists this clonotype with a few counts. The junction differs from germline at one of its ends, possibly a read error. As DNA, the CDR3 is TGTGCCAGCAGCTCCTCAAGCACAGATACGCAGTATTTT. It specifies CASSSSSTDTQYF. This chain joins TRBV5-1 and TRBJ2-3; D ambiguous. Germline V CDR1 and CDR2: SGHRS, YFSETQ. This CDR3 is built from 13 residues.

This clonotype was observed a few times. The chain couples TRBV7-9 to TRBJ1-1; possible D gene TRBD1, 5 bases. V was clipped by 5 bases and J by 7 bases, with 20 bases between them. CDR1 is SEHNR and CDR2 is FQNEAQ in the germline V gene (reference sequence). The CDR3 totals 15 residues. CDR3 sequence reads: CASSQVAGIYGEAFF. The CDR3 DNA sequence: TGTGCCAGCAGCCAAGTTGCAGGGATTTACGGTGAAGCTTTCTTT.

The CDR3 nucleotides read TGTGCCAGCTGGGGCCACGGCGCGTGGGGGACCGGGGAGCTGTTTTTT. It encodes CASWGHGAWGTGELFF. This chain links TRBV27 with TRBJ2-2, with D possibly being TRBD1 or TRBD2 (5 bases each). The V end was cut by 8 bases, the J end by 5 bases, with 21 bases between. CDR1 is MNHEY, CDR2 SMNVEV, per germline (reference sequence). The CDR3 has 16 amino acids.